A selection of T cell receptor beta chains follows, all from one sample in a study of cytomegalovirus exposure and HLA in healthy donors. Data came from immunoSEQ multiplex PCR; TCRdb stores just in-frame clones and leaves some out. The top ten hold approximately 2% of the sample, which has over 120,000 clones, roughly 70% seen once. The source material was PBMCs. These receptors were obtained from a woman aged 60-75 years in good health and CMV-seropositive. Both conserved end residues are part of each CDR3. A D gene is named only where the DNA matches it firmly. The size entry is marked missing in some rows and otherwise reads once, few, many or a size class.

CDR3nt: TGTGCCAGCAGTTTAGGGCCCGGGGGGCGAATAAATGGCTACACCTTC
CDR3aa: CASSLGPGGRINGYTF
abundance: .
j_gene: TRBJ1-2
d_gene: .
v_gene: TRBV27

CDR3nt: TGTGCCAGCCCAGGGACTAGCGGGAGGCCTAGCACAGATACGCAGTATTTT
CDR3aa: CASPGTSGRPSTDTQYF
abundance: .
j_gene: TRBJ2-3
d_gene: TRBD2
v_gene: TRBV14

CDR3nt: TGTGCCAGCAGCTTAGGTCTAGCGGGAGGGCAAGAGACCCAGTACTTC
CDR3aa: CASSLGLAGGQETQYF
abundance: .
j_gene: TRBJ2-5
d_gene: TRBD2
v_gene: TRBV7-3

CDR3nt: TGCGCCAGCAGGCAGTTGACTAGCGTGAACACCGGGGAGCTGTTTTTT
CDR3aa: CASRQLTSVNTGELFF
abundance: .
j_gene: TRBJ2-2
d_gene: TRBD2
v_gene: TRBV5-1

CDR3nt: TGTGCCAGCAGCTTAACAGGGGCGCTTGGGGAAAAACTGTTTTTT
CDR3aa: CASSLTGALGEKLFF
abundance: .
j_gene: TRBJ1-4
d_gene: .
v_gene: TRBV7-3

CDR3nt: TGTGCGGCGGGAGAGACAGATACGCAGTATTTT
CDR3aa: CAAGETDTQYF
abundance: once
j_gene: TRBJ2-3
d_gene: TRBD2
v_gene: TRBV30

CDR3nt: TGTGCCAGCAGTCGGACTAGCGGGGAGCTGTTTTTT
CDR3aa: CASSRTSGELFF
abundance: .
j_gene: TRBJ2-2
d_gene: TRBD2
v_gene: TRBV6-5

CDR3nt: TGTGCCAGCAGCCCCAAGGGACAGGGGGCCCTCGGCCGTGAAAAACTGTTTTTT
CDR3aa: CASSPKGQGALGREKLFF
abundance: .
j_gene: TRBJ1-4
d_gene: TRBD1
v_gene: TRBV4-2

CDR3nt: TGTGCCTACAATGGACAGATCCGTAATCTTGGCTACACCTTC
CDR3aa: CAYNGQIRNLGYTF
abundance: .
j_gene: TRBJ1-2
d_gene: .
v_gene: TRBV30

CDR3nt: TGTGCCAGCAGCAAAGCGCAGGCCCAGGATCAGCCCCAGCATTTT
CDR3aa: CASSKAQAQDQPQHF
abundance: .
j_gene: TRBJ1-5
d_gene: .
v_gene: TRBV21-1

CDR3nt: TGTGCCAGCAGTGAAGTTTTACGTCGGGTGACTTTCTTT
CDR3aa: CASSEVLRRVTFF
abundance: .
j_gene: TRBJ1-1
d_gene: .
v_gene: TRBV25-1

CDR3nt: TGTGCCAGCAGTTATAGCAAGGCTAGCGGGGCGGAAGAGCAGTTCTTC
CDR3aa: CASSYSKASGAEEQFF
abundance: .
j_gene: TRBJ2-1
d_gene: TRBD2
v_gene: TRBV6-9

CDR3nt: TGTGCCAGCAGCCAATCTAGCGGGATGAGCTCCTACAATGAGCAGTTCTTC
CDR3aa: CASSQSSGMSSYNEQFF
abundance: .
j_gene: TRBJ2-1
d_gene: TRBD2
v_gene: TRBV14

CDR3nt: TGTGCCACAAGCAATAACAGGCCCTCCTACGAGCAGTACTTC
CDR3aa: CATSNNRPSYEQYF
abundance: .
j_gene: TRBJ2-7
d_gene: .
v_gene: TRBV19

CDR3nt: TGCAGCCCCGGCGGAGTAAATGAGCAGTTCTTC
CDR3aa: CSPGGVNEQFF
abundance: .
j_gene: TRBJ2-1
d_gene: .
v_gene: TRBV20-1